This TCR beta chain was obtained from a study of STAT5B mutations in CD4+ large granular lymphocyte leukemia. Study-level points and caveats: Compared with healthy controls (2/35), patient top clones favored TRBV06 (8/27).

The assay was run at survey level. Produced via immunoSEQ multiplex PCR; TCRdb's table is partial and in-frame only. This sample carries 30,000 to 35,000 clones, 85% of them seen once, and the ten largest clones take 4.4%. Per the germline V gene, CDR1 is SGHTA and CDR2 is FQGNSA. V was shortened by 7 bases and J by 7 bases, with 17 bases between the two germline ends. The CDR3 totals 13 residues. With respect to this clone: Antigen: not known.

The clonotype comes from a human donor in good health. The chain has TRBV7-2 and TRBJ2-7; TRBD2 might be the D (5 bases). The sequencing sample was made of CD4+ T cells from blood buffy coats. The CDR3: CASNSEPSGEQYF. In DNA form, the CDR3 reads TGTGCCAGCAACTCGGAGCCGTCGGGAGAGCAGTACTTC.